This T cell receptor (beta chain) emerged from a study of CD8+ T cells in alopecia areata. Once RNA had been extracted, it was reverse transcribed into cDNA to act as the sequencing template. Data came from immunoSEQ multiplex PCR; TCRdb stores just in-frame clones and leaves some out. The sample comprises about 42,000 clones, approximately 65% of which are singletons, and roughly 20% rests with the top ten. This clone was recorded only once. The V gene end was trimmed by 7 bases and the J gene end by 7 bases; junction bases not matched to a gene: 9. Per germline, CDR1 SEHNR and CDR2 FQNEAQ (reference sequence). CDR3 length: 14 residues. Treatment reported: oral pan-JAK inhibitor, 5-10 mg twice daily.

The TCR comes from a human donor with alopecia areata. The chain uses TRBV7-9 and TRBJ2-1, with 8 bases matching TRBD1. The sequencing used CD8+ T cells sorted from blood, collected at week 4, from a patient treated with tofacitinib. The CDR3 protein is CASTGQGRLNEQFF. As DNA, the CDR3 is TGTGCCAGCACAGGACAGGGAAGGCTTAATGAGCAGTTCTTC.